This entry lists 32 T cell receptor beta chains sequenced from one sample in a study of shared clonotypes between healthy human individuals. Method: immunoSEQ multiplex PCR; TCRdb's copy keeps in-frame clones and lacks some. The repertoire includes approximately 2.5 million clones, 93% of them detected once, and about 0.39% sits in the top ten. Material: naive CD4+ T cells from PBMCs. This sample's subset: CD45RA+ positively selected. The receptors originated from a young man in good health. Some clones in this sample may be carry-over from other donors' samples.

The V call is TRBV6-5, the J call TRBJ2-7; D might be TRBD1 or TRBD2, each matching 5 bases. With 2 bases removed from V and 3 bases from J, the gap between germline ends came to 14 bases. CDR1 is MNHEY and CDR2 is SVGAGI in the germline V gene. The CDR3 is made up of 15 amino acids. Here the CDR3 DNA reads TGTGCCAGCAGTTACGGAGCAGGGACGAACTACGAGCAGTACTTC. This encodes CASSYGAGTNYEQYF.

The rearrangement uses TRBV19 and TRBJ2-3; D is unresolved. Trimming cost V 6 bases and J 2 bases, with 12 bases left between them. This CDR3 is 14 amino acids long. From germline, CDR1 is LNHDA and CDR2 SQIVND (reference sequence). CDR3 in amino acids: CASRVGLTTDTQYF. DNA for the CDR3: TGTGCCAGTAGGGTGGGGTTGACCACAGATACGCAGTATTTT.

As DNA, the CDR3 is TGTGCCAGCGCAGAAACTAGCGGGAGGAGAGAGACCCAGTACTTC. Translating gives CASAETSGRRETQYF. The V call is TRBV19, the J call TRBJ2-5, with 12 bases fitting TRBD2. Germline V gene data show CDR1 as LNHDA and CDR2 as SQIVND (reference sequence). CDR3 length: 15 amino acids. The trim removed 9 bases at V and 4 bases at J, leaving 9 bases unmatched.

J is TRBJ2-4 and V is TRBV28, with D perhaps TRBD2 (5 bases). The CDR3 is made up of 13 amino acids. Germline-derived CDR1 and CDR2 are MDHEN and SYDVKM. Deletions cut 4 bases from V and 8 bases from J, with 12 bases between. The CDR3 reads CASSWWRVDIQYF. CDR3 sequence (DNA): TGTGCCAGCAGTTGGTGGCGGGTCGACATTCAGTACTTC.

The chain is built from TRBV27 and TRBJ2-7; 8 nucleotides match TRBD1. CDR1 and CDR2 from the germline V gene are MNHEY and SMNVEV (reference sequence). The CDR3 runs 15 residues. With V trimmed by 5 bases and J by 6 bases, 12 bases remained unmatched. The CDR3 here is CASSPLRDRFVEQYF. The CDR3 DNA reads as TGTGCCAGCAGTCCGCTCCGGGACAGGTTCGTCGAGCAGTACTTC.

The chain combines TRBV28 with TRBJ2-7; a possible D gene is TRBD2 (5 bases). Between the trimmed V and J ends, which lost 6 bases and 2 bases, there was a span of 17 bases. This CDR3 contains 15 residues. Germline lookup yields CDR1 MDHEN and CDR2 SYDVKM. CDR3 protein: CASRYGAGPAYEQYF. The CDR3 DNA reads TGTGCCAGCAGATATGGCGCGGGCCCCGCCTACGAGCAGTACTTC.

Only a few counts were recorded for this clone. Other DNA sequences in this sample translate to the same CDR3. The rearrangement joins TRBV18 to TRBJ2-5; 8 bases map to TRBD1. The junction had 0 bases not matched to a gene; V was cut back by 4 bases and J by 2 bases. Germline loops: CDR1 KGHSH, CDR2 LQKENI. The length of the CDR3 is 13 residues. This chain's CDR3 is CASSRDRQETQYF. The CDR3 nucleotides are TGTGCCAGCTCACGGGACAGGCAAGAGACCCAGTACTTC.

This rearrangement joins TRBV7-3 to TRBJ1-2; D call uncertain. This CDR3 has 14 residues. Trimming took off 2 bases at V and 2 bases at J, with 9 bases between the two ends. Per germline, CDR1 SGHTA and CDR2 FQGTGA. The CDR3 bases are TGTGCCAGCAGCTTACTGCCGGGGAACTATGGCTACACCTTC. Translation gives CASSLLPGNYGYTF.

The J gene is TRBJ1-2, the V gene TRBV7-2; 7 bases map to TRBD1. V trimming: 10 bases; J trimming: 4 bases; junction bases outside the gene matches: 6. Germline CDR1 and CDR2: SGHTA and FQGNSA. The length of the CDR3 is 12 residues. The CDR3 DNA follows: TGTGCCATCTCACAGGGGCCCTATGGCTACACCTTC. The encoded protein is CAISQGPYGYTF.

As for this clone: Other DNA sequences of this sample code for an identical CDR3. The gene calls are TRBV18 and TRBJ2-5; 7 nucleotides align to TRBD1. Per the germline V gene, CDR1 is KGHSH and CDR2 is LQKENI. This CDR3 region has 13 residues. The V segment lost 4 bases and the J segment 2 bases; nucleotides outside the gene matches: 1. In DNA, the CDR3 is TGTGCCAGCTCACGGGGACAGCAAGAGACCCAGTACTTC. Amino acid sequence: CASSRGQQETQYF.

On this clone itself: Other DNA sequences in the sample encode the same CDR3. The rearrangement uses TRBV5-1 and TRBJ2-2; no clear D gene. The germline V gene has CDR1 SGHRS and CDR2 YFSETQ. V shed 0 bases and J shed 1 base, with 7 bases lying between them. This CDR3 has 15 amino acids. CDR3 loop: CASSLAARNTGELFF. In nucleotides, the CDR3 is TGCGCCAGCAGCTTGGCGGCAAGGAACACCGGGGAGCTGTTTTTT.

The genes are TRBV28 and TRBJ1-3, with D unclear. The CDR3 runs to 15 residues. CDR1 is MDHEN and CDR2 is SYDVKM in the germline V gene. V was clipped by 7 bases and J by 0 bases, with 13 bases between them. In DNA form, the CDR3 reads TGTGCCAGCACCCGATCTTCTAGCTCTGGAAACACCATATATTTT. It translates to CASTRSSSSGNTIYF.

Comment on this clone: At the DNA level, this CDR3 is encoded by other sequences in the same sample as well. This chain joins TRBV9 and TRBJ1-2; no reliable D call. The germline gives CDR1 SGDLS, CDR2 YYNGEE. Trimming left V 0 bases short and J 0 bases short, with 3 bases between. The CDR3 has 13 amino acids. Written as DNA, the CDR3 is TGTGCCAGCAGCGTAGGTCCTAACTATGGCTACACCTTC. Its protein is CASSVGPNYGYTF.

CDR3: CASSPLPRNNYGYTF. For the CDR3, the DNA is TGTGCCAGCTCACCACTCCCGAGAAATAACTATGGCTACACCTTC. This chain joins TRBV18 and TRBJ1-2; D remains ambiguous. Trimming stripped 1 base from V and 1 base from J, with 10 bases between. Germline loops: CDR1 KGHSH, CDR2 LQKENI. The CDR3 is 15 amino acids.

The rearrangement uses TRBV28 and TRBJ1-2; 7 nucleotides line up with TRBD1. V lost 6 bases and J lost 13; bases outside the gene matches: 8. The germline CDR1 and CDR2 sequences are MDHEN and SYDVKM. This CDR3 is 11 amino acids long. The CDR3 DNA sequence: TGTGCCAGCAGCCTCAACAGGGGTCCCACCTTC. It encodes CASSLNRGPTF.

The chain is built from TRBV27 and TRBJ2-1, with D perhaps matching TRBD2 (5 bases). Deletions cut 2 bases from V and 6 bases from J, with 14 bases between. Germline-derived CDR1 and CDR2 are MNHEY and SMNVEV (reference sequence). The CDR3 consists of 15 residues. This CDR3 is CASSLRGSLGNEQFF. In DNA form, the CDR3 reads TGTGCCAGCAGTTTACGGGGATCTCTCGGCAATGAGCAGTTCTTC.

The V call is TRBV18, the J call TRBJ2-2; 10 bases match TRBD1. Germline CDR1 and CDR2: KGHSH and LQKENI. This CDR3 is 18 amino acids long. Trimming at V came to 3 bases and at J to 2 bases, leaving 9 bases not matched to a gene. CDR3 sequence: CASSPWTGGRNNTGELFF. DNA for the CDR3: TGTGCCAGCTCACCTTGGACAGGGGGACGAAACAACACCGGGGAGCTGTTTTTT.

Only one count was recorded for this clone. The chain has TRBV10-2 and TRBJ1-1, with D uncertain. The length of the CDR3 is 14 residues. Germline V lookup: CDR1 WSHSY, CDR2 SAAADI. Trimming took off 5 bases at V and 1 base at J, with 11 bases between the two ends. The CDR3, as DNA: TGCGCCAGCAGTCAGAGGATTCAGAACACTGAAGCTTTCTTT. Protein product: CASSQRIQNTEAFF.

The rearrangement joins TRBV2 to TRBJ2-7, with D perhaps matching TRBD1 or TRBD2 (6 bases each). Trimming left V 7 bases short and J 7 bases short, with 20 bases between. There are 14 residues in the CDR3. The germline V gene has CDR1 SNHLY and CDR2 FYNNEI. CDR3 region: CASKFGGAVEEQYF. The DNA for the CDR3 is TGTGCCAGCAAATTCGGGGGCGCGGTAGAAGAGCAGTACTTC.

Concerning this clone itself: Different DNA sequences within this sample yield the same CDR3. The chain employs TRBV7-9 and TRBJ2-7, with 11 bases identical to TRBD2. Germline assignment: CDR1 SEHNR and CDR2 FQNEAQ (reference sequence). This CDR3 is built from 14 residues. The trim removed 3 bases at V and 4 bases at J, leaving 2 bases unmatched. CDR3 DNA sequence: TGTGCCAGCAGCTTGGGACTAGCGGAATACGAGCAGTACTTC. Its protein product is CASSLGLAEYEQYF.

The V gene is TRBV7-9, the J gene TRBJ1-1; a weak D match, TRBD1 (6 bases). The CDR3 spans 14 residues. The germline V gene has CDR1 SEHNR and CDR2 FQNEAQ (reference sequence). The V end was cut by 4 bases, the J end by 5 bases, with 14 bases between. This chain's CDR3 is CASSSQGSMTEAFF. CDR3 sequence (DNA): TGTGCCAGCAGCTCCCAGGGGTCCATGACTGAAGCTTTCTTT.

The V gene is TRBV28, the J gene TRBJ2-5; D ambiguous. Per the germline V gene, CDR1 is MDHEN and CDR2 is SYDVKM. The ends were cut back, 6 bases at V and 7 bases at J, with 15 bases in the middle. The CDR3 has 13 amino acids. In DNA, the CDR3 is TGTGCCAGCAGCCACGTTCCTCCCGGGACCCAGTACTTC. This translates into CASSHVPPGTQYF.

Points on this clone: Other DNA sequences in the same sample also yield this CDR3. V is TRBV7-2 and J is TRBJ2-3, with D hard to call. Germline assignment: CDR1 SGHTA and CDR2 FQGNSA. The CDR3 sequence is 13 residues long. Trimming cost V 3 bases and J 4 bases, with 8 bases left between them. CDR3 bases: TGTGCCAGCAGCTTGACGGGTGCAGATACGCAGTATTTT. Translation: CASSLTGADTQYF.

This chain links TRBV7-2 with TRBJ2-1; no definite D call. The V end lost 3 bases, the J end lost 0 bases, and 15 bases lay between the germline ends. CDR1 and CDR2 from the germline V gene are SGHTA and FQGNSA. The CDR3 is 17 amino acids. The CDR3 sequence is CASSFSPQLNSYNEQFF. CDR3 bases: TGTGCCAGCAGCTTTAGTCCCCAGTTGAACTCCTACAATGAGCAGTTCTTC.

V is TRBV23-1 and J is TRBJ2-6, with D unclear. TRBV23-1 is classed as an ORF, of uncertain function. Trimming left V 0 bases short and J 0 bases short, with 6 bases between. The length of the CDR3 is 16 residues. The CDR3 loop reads CASSQSNLSGANVLTF. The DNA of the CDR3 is TGCGCCAGCAGTCAATCAAACCTCTCTGGGGCCAACGTCCTGACTTTC.

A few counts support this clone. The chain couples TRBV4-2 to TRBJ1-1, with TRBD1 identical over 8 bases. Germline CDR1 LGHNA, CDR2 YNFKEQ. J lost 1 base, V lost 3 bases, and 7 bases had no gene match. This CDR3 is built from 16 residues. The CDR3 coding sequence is TGTGCCAGCAGCCACATGGAGGACAGGGAGAACACTGAAGCTTTCTTT. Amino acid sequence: CASSHMEDRENTEAFF.

The CDR3 is CASSGIGSVNEQFF. The DNA of the CDR3 is TGTGCCAGCAGCGGAATAGGGTCGGTCAATGAGCAGTTCTTC. The chain is built from TRBV9 and TRBJ2-1; D is ambiguous. The V end lost 3 bases, the J end lost 6 bases, and 13 bases lay between the germline ends. CDR1 and CDR2 (germline): SGDLS, YYNGEE. This CDR3 is 14 amino acids long.

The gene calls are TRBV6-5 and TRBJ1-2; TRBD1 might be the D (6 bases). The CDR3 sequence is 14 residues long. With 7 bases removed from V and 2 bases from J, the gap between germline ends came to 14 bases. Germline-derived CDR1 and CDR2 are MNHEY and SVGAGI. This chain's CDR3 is CASKQGPPNYGYTF. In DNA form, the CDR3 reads TGTGCCAGCAAGCAGGGGCCACCCAACTATGGCTACACCTTC.

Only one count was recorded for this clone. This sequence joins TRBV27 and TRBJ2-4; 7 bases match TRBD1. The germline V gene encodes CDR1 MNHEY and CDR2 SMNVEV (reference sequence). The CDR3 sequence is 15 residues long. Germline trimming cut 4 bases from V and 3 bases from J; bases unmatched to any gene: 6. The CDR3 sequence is CASSYGDRDKNIQYF. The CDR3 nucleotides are TGTGCCAGCAGTTACGGGGACAGAGACAAAAACATTCAGTACTTC.

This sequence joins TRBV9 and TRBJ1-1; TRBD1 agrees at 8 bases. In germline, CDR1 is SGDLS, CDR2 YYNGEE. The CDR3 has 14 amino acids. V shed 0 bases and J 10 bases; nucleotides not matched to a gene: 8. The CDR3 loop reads CASSVGTGQVGAFF. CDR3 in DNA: TGTGCCAGCAGCGTAGGGACAGGGCAGGTCGGAGCTTTCTTT.

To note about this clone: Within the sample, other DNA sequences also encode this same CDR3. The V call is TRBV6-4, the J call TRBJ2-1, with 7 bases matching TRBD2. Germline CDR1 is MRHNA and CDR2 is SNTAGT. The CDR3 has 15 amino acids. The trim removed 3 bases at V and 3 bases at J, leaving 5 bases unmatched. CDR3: CASSESGVGYNEQFF. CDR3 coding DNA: TGTGCCAGCAGTGAAAGCGGGGTAGGCTACAATGAGCAGTTCTTC.

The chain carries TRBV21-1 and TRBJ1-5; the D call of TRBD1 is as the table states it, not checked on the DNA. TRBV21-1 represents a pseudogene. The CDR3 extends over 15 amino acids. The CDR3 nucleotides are TGTGCCAGCAGCCGTGTGGGGGCAAGCAATCAGCCCCAGCATTTT. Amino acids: CASSRVGASNQPQHF.